The next 32 T cell receptor beta chains were all read from a single sample in a study of CD8 T cells in Susac syndrome. With random hexamers, reverse transcription was performed on about 0.5 to 1 ug of RNA. TCRdb reprocessed the immunoSEQ multiplex PCR reads via MiXCR and lists one record per CDR3 protein. The sample contains over 350,000 distinct CDR3 sequences, around 83% of which appear only once. Sequencing was carried out using CD8+ T cells from PBMCs. These receptors all come from a human donor with multiple sclerosis.

The chain carries TRBV19 and TRBJ1-2, with D hard to call. Germline V gene sequence: CDR1 LNHDA, CDR2 SQIVND (reference sequence). This CDR3 is 12 amino acids long. Trimming stripped 3 bases from V and 8 bases from J, with 10 bases between. The CDR3 is CASSISGWGYTF. In nucleotides, the CDR3 is TGTGCCAGTAGTATTTCGGGGTGGGGCTACACCTTC.

This clonotype was seen once. J is TRBJ2-1 and V is TRBV27; TRBD1 matches at 10 bases. The V and J ends lost 2 bases and 8 bases, in that order; junction bases with no gene match: 6. This CDR3 has 15 amino acids. From germline, CDR1 is MNHEY and CDR2 SMNVEV (reference sequence). CDR3 loop: CASSLDRGPQDEQFF. CDR3 in DNA: TGTGCCAGCAGTTTAGACAGGGGGCCCCAGGATGAGCAGTTCTTC.

V is TRBV13 and J is TRBJ2-7, with D possibly being TRBD2 (5 bases). This CDR3 region has 12 residues. Trimming cost V 5 bases and J 6 bases, with 11 bases left between them. CDR1 PRHDT and CDR2 FYEKMQ come from the germline V gene (reference sequence). The CDR3 reads CASSQLDREQYF. The CDR3 region has the DNA TGTGCCAGCAGCCAACTAGACCGCGAGCAGTACTTC.

The chain employs TRBV5-6 and TRBJ2-1; perhaps TRBD2 as D (7 bases). The V and J ends lost 4 bases and 8 bases respectively, with 19 bases between them. Germline V gene lookup returns CDR1 SGHDT and CDR2 YYEEEE. There are 15 residues in the CDR3. Here the CDR3 DNA reads TGTGCCAGCAGCCCCAAGAGGGAGGGGGACGATGAGCAGTTCTTC. As protein: CASSPKREGDDEQFF.

The chain links TRBV5-1 to TRBJ1-2; TRBD1 aligns across 7 bases. This CDR3 is 15 amino acids long. Germline CDR1 and CDR2: SGHRS and YFSETQ. J was trimmed by 4 bases and V by 2 bases; bases with no gene match: 8. The CDR3 DNA reads TGCGCCAGCAGCTTCGAACAGGGGCTTGGCTATGGCTACACCTTC. Translated: CASSFEQGLGYGYTF.

The CDR3 protein is CASSSRRDSISTEQYF. The CDR3 bases are TGTGCCAGTAGTTCCCGCCGGGACAGTATCTCTACCGAGCAGTACTTC. J is TRBJ2-7 and V is TRBV19; the match to TRBD1 covers 7 bases. Germline assignment: CDR1 LNHDA and CDR2 SQIVND (reference sequence). The CDR3 has 16 residues. Trimming took 5 bases from V and 6 from J; bases not matched to a gene: 16.

This rearrangement joins TRBV3-1 to TRBJ1-2; perhaps TRBD1 as D (5 bases). The CDR3 loop spans 16 amino acids. V shed 4 bases and J shed 3 bases, with 18 bases lying between them. Germline loops: CDR1 LGHDT, CDR2 YNNKEL (reference sequence). The CDR3 loop reads CASSRRDSGHHYGYTF. The CDR3 nucleotides read TGTGCCAGCAGCCGCAGGGACTCAGGGCATCACTATGGCTACACCTTC.

V and J are TRBV9 and TRBJ2-1, with TRBD2 matching 9 bases. Germline V lookup: CDR1 SGDLS, CDR2 YYNGEE. The length of the CDR3 is 15 residues. The trim removed 2 bases at V and 8 bases at J, leaving 8 bases unmatched. The DNA of the CDR3 is TGTGCCAGCAGCGTCAGCGGGGGGTTCATTGATGAGCAGTTCTTC. It specifies CASSVSGGFIDEQFF.

This chain links TRBV6-5 with TRBJ2-7, with 10 bases identical to TRBD2. The CDR3 consists of 15 residues. Germline V gene sequence: CDR1 MNHEY, CDR2 SVGAGI. V dropped 2 bases and J dropped 6; count of bases not matched to a gene: 7. CDR3 amino acids: CASSYRLAGVFEQYF. For the CDR3, the DNA is TGTGCCAGCAGTTACCGTCTAGCGGGAGTATTCGAGCAGTACTTC.

This clonotype was observed a single time. The chain uses TRBV4-1 and TRBJ2-1, with 7 bases identical to TRBD1. The CDR3 has 15 amino acids. The ends lost 1 base at V and 7 bases at J; junction bases unmatched: 7. Looked up from germline, CDR1 is MGHRA and CDR2 is YSYEKL. The CDR3 region is CASSQGWAGGNEQFF. CDR3 sequence (DNA): TGCGCCAGCAGCCAAGGGTGGGCAGGGGGAAATGAGCAGTTCTTC.

This clonotype has just a few counts. The CDR3 sequence: CASSFQGGEQFF. The CDR3 DNA sequence: TGTGCCAGCAGTTTTCAAGGCGGGGAGCAGTTCTTC. The chain employs TRBV28 and TRBJ2-1; tentatively, D is TRBD2 (5 bases). Per germline, CDR1 MDHEN and CDR2 SYDVKM. V lost 3 bases and J lost 10, with 10 bases in between. The CDR3 length is 12 residues.

J is TRBJ1-1 and V is TRBV4-1, with TRBD1 matching over 7 bases. Germline V gene sequence: CDR1 MGHRA, CDR2 YSYEKL. The V and J ends lost 1 base and 10 bases, in that order; junction bases with no gene match: 9. CDR3 length: 14 residues. The CDR3 nucleotides read TGCGCCAGCAGCCAAGTGGTAGGGACAGTCGTAGCTTTCTTT. This codes for CASSQVVGTVVAFF.

The rearrangement uses TRBV4-1 and TRBJ2-1; TRBD2 matches at 11 bases. Germline V gene lookup returns CDR1 MGHRA and CDR2 YSYEKL. The CDR3 totals 16 residues. With V trimmed by 3 bases and J by 4 bases, 5 bases remained unmatched. The CDR3 region is CASSHSVAGGYNEQFF. For the CDR3, the DNA is TGCGCCAGCAGCCATTCCGTAGCGGGAGGGTACAATGAGCAGTTCTTC.

J is TRBJ2-5 and V is TRBV6-1; 8 nucleotides agree with TRBD1. The V segment lost 6 bases and the J segment 2 bases; nucleotides outside the gene matches: 8. The CDR3 extends over 15 amino acids. Per the germline V gene, CDR1 is MNHNS and CDR2 is SASEGT. CDR3 DNA: TGTGCCAGCAGCCCGACAGGGGAGCGACAAGAGACCCAGTACTTC. Protein product: CASSPTGERQETQYF.

This chain joins TRBV7-9 and TRBJ1-5; 7 bases match TRBD1. Per germline, CDR1 SEHNR and CDR2 FQNEAQ (reference sequence). CDR3 length: 15 amino acids. The ends lost 2 bases at V and 4 bases at J; junction bases unmatched: 5. The CDR3 sequence is CASSLTGEVNQPQHF. CDR3 nucleotides: TGTGCCAGCAGCTTAACAGGGGAAGTTAATCAGCCCCAGCATTTT.

This chain uses TRBV6-6 with TRBJ1-3; D is undetermined. CDR3 length: 14 residues. Germline V gives CDR1 MNHNY, CDR2 SVGAGI (reference sequence). Trimming cost V 10 bases and J 2 bases, with 15 bases left between them. DNA of the CDR3: TGTGCCACCCATGGGCTCGCTCCTGGAAACACCATATATTTT. It specifies CATHGLAPGNTIYF.

This clonotype was counted between two and nine times. V gene TRBV27 combines with J gene TRBJ2-7; TRBD2 matches 15 bases. The V gene end was trimmed by 4 bases and the J gene end by 7 bases; junction bases not matched to a gene: 2. CDR1 and CDR2 from the germline V gene are MNHEY and SMNVEV (reference sequence). There are 14 residues in the CDR3. CDR3 sequence reads: CASSSGTSGREQYF. The CDR3 nucleotides are TGTGCCAGCAGTTCTGGGACTAGCGGGAGGGAGCAGTACTTC.

V is TRBV13 and J is TRBJ2-7; TRBD1 matches 8 bases. With 5 bases clipped from V and 4 bases from J, the junction kept 10 bases outside the gene matches. The V gene's germline CDR1 is PRHDT and CDR2 FYEKMQ (reference sequence). CDR3 length equals 15 residues. The CDR3 sequence is CASSAAGGAAYEQYF. CDR3 nucleotide sequence: TGTGCCAGCAGCGCCGCAGGGGGCGCAGCTTACGAGCAGTACTTC.

The chain recombines TRBV3-1 with TRBJ2-1; tentative D call: TRBD2 (5 bases). Germline V lookup: CDR1 LGHDT, CDR2 YNNKEL (reference sequence). This CDR3 contains 17 residues. Trimming took off 0 bases at V and 5 bases at J, with 17 bases between the two ends. CDR3 DNA sequence: TGTGCCAGCAGCCAAGATATGGGGAGAGGGCGGCACAATGAGCAGTTCTTC. This gives the protein CASSQDMGRGRHNEQFF.

The gene calls are TRBV20-1 and TRBJ1-2; D is uncertain. Germline V lookup: CDR1 DFQATT, CDR2 SNEGSKA (reference sequence). Trimming removed 3 bases at V and 3 bases at J, with 14 bases between. The CDR3 runs 14 residues. DNA for the CDR3: TGCAGTGCTAGCCTGGAGGGTCCGGACTATGGCTACACCTTC. Residues: CSASLEGPDYGYTF.

The chain joins TRBV12-3 or TRBV12-4 to TRBJ2-7; D is perhaps TRBD1 or TRBD2 (5 bases each). V lost 6 bases and J lost 2, with 14 bases in between. The CDR3 is made up of 14 amino acids. This chain's CDR3 is CASSRVGGAYEQYF. The CDR3 bases are TGTGCCAGCAGCCGGGTTGGGGGAGCCTACGAGCAGTACTTC.

The chain uses TRBV6-6 and TRBJ2-5, with a possible D match to TRBD1 (6 bases). This CDR3 region has 15 residues. V was shortened by 7 bases and J by 2 bases, with 17 bases between the two germline ends. Looked up from germline, CDR1 is MNHNY and CDR2 is SVGAGI (reference sequence). DNA for the CDR3: TGTGCCAGCAACGTGGACAGTTCTTTTCAAGAGACCCAGTACTTC. Translating it yields CASNVDSSFQETQYF.

This chain links TRBV6-5 with TRBJ2-3, with D possibly being TRBD1 or TRBD2 (5 bases each). The CDR3 contains 15 residues. CDR1 and CDR2 (germline): MNHEY, SVGAGI. The V end lost 9 bases, the J end lost 6 bases, and 22 bases lay between the germline ends. CDR3 residues: CASKTFSGPSDTQYF. The DNA for the CDR3 is TGTGCCAGTAAGACCTTCTCGGGACCCTCGGATACGCAGTATTTT.

The chain carries TRBV20-1 and TRBJ2-7; TRBD2 matches at 10 bases. This CDR3 has 14 residues. After removal of 1 base from V and 3 bases from J, the junction contained 3 bases not matched to a gene. Looked up from germline, CDR1 is DFQATT and CDR2 is SNEGSKA (reference sequence). The DNA for the CDR3 is TGCAGTGCTAGAGGACTAGCGGGCGTCTACGAGCAGTACTTC. It codes for CSARGLAGVYEQYF.

With regard to this clonotype: Germline and junction disagree at one end, which may indicate a read error. V gene TRBV4-1 combines with J gene TRBJ1-2; 7 positions agree with TRBD1. The germline V gene has CDR1 MGHRA and CDR2 YSYEKL. The CDR3 is 19 residues long. This chain's CDR3 is CARSQGPNRGLGPYYGYTF. The CDR3 DNA is TGCGCCAGAAGCCAAGGACCCAACAGGGGATTAGGGCCCTACTATGGCTACACCTTC.

The chain couples TRBV4-2 to TRBJ2-2; TRBD1 aligns across 11 bases. CDR3 length: 18 residues. Germline CDR1 reads LGHNA; CDR2 reads YNFKEQ. With 3 bases clipped from V and 4 bases from J, the junction kept 10 bases outside the gene matches. The CDR3 is CASSHLAGQGASTGELFF. As DNA, the CDR3 is TGTGCCAGCAGCCACCTCGCCGGACAGGGGGCGTCCACCGGGGAGCTGTTTTTT.

This chain joins TRBV28 and TRBJ2-6; D uncertain. Germline CDR1 and CDR2: MDHEN and SYDVKM. V was trimmed by 8 bases and J by 2 bases, leaving 25 bases between them. This CDR3 has 19 residues. DNA of the CDR3: TGTGCCAGCGCTCCCCCAACCTCCGCACTAATTGCTGGGGCCAACGTCCTGACTTTC. It yields the protein CASAPPTSALIAGANVLTF.

V and J are TRBV7-9 and TRBJ2-7, with 9 bases matching TRBD1. Trimming at V came to 6 bases and at J to 0 bases, leaving 12 bases not matched to a gene. CDR1 and CDR2 from the germline V gene are SEHNR and FQNEAQ (reference sequence). This CDR3 contains 17 residues. The CDR3 here is CASSPPTGGKGSYEQYF. The CDR3 DNA sequence: TGTGCCAGCAGTCCTCCTACAGGGGGCAAGGGCTCCTACGAGCAGTACTTC.

CDR3 sequence: CASSLAGSGGYYGYTF. The CDR3 nucleotides are TGTGCCAGCAGCTTAGCAGGTAGTGGGGGGTACTATGGCTACACCTTC. The chain has TRBV7-9 and TRBJ1-2, with D maybe TRBD1 (5 bases). From germline, CDR1 is SEHNR and CDR2 FQNEAQ (reference sequence). This CDR3 has 16 amino acids. Trimming left V 0 bases short and J 3 bases short, with 14 bases between.

As to this clonotype: At one boundary the junction diverges from the germline segment, which might be a read error. This chain links TRBV2 with TRBJ1-2; TRBD1 is a possible D gene (6 bases). Germline V gene sequence: CDR1 SNHLY, CDR2 FYNNEI. The CDR3 contains 14 residues. The CDR3 protein is CASSQTLTGFGYTF. In DNA form, the CDR3 reads TGTGCCAGCAGTCAAACCCTAACAGGGTTTGGCTACACTTTC.

This clonotype was recorded a few times. This chain links TRBV4-2 with TRBJ2-1; 7 positions match TRBD2. Germline assignment: CDR1 LGHNA and CDR2 YNFKEQ. The length of the CDR3 is 16 residues. V lost 0 bases to trimming and J lost 4 bases; unmatched junction nucleotides: 6. Here the CDR3 reads CASSQDRLAVYNEQFF. The DNA for the CDR3 is TGTGCCAGCAGCCAAGATCGGCTAGCGGTATACAATGAGCAGTTCTTC.

This chain joins TRBV6-5 and TRBJ2-7; 7 bases line up with TRBD1. The germline gives CDR1 MNHEY, CDR2 SVGAGI. J lost 3 bases, V lost 3 bases, and 11 bases had no gene match. The CDR3 has 16 residues. DNA of the CDR3: TGTGCCAGCAGTTATTCCGCCGGGACAGAGAACTACGAGCAGTACTTC. Its translation: CASSYSAGTENYEQYF.